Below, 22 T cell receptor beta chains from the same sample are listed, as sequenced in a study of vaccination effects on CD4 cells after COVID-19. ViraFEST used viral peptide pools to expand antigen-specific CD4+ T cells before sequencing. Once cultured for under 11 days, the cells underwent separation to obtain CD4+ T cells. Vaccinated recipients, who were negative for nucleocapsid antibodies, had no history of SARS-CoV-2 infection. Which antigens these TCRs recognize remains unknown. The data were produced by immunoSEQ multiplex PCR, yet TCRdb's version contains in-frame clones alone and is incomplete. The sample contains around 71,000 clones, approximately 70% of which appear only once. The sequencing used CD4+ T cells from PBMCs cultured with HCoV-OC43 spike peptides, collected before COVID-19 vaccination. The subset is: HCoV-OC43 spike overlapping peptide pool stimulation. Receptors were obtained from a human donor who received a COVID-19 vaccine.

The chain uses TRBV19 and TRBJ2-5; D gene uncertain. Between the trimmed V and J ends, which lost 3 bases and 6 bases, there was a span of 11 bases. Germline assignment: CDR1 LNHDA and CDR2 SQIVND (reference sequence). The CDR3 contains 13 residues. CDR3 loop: CASSMVVMKTQYF. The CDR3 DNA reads TGTGCCAGTAGTATGGTAGTAATGAAGACCCAGTACTTC.

This CDR3 is CASSLEQGGNYGYTF. The CDR3 DNA reads as TGCGCCAGCAGCTTGGAGCAGGGGGGTAACTATGGCTACACCTTC. This chain joins TRBV5-1 and TRBJ1-2; TRBD1 agrees at 7 bases. Germline trimming cut 0 bases from V and 1 base from J; bases unmatched to any gene: 3. CDR3 length: 15 amino acids. From germline, CDR1 is SGHRS and CDR2 YFSETQ.

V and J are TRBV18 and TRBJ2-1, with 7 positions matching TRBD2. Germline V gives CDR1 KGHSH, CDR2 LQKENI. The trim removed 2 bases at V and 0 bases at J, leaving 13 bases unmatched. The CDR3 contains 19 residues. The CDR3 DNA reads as TGTGCCAGCTCACCATGGCGTCTAGCGGCTGAAAGCTCCTACAATGAGCAGTTCTTC. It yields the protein CASSPWRLAAESSYNEQFF.

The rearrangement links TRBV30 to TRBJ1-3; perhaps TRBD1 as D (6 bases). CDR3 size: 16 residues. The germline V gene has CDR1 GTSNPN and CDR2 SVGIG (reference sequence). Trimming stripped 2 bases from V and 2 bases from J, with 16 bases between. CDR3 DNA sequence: TGTGCCTGGAGTAGTTACGGGGGGCCGACTGGAAACACCATATATTTT. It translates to CAWSSYGGPTGNTIYF. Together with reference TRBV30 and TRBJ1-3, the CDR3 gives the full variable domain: SQTIHQWPATLVQPVGSPLSLECTVEGTSNPNLYWYRQAAGRGLQLLFYSVGIGQISSEVPQNLSASRPQDRQFILSSKKLLLSDSGFYLCAWSSYGGPTGNTIYFGEGSWLTVV.

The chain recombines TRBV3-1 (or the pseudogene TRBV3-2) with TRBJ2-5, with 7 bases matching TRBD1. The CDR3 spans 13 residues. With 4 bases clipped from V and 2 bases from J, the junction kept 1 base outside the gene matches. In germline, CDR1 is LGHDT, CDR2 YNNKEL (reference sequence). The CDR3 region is CASSRDRQETQYF. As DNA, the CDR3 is TGTGCCAGCAGCCGGGACAGACAAGAGACCCAGTACTTC.

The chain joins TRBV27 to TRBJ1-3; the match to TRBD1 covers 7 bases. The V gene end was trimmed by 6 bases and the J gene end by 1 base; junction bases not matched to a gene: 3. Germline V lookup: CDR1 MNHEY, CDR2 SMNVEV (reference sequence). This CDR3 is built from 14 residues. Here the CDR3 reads CASRQTGSGNTIYF. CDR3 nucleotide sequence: TGTGCCAGCAGGCAGACAGGGTCTGGAAACACCATATATTTT.

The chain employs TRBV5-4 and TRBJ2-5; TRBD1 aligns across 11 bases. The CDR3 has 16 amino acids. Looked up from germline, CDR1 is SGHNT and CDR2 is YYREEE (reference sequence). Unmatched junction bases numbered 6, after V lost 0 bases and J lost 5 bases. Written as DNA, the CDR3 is TGTGCCAGCAGCTTGGATCCCGGGACAGGGGGGGAGACCCAGTACTTC. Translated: CASSLDPGTGGETQYF.

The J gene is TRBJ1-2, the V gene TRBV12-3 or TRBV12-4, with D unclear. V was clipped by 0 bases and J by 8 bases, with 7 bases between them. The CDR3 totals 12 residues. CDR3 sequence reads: CASSLAVGGYTF. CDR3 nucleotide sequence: TGTGCCAGCAGTTTAGCGGTAGGCGGCTACACCTTC.

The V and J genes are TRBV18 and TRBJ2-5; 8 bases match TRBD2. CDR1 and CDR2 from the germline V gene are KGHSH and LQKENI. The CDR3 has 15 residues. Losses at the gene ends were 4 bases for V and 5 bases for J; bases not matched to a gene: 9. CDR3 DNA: TGTGCCAGCTCACGATCGGGGGGGCCCTCTGAGACCCAGTACTTC. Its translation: CASSRSGGPSETQYF.

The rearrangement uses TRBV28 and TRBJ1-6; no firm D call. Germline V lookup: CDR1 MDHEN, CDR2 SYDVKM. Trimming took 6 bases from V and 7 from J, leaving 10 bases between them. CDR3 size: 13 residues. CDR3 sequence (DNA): TGTGCCAGCAGCCTAACTGTCAATTCACCCCTCCACTTT. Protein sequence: CASSLTVNSPLHF.

CDR3 amino acids: CASSSRPNEQFF. The CDR3 DNA sequence: TGTGCCAGCAGTTCCAGACCTAATGAGCAGTTCTTC. The chain carries TRBV7-3 and TRBJ2-1; D is unclear. V was cut by 6 bases and J by 7 bases, with 10 bases left in between. The CDR3 is 12 residues long. Germline V lookup: CDR1 SGHTA, CDR2 FQGTGA.

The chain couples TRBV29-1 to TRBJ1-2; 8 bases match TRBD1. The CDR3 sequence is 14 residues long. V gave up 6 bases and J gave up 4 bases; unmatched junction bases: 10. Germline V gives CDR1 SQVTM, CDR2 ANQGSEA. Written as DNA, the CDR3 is TGCAGCGTCGGGACAGGAGATGGATTCTATGGCTACACCTTC. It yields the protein CSVGTGDGFYGYTF.

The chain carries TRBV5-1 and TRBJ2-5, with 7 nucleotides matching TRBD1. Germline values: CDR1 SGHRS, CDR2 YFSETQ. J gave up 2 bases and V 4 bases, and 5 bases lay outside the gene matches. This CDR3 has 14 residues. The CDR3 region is CASSLTGFQETQYF. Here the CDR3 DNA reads TGCGCCAGCAGCCTGACAGGGTTTCAAGAGACCCAGTACTTC.

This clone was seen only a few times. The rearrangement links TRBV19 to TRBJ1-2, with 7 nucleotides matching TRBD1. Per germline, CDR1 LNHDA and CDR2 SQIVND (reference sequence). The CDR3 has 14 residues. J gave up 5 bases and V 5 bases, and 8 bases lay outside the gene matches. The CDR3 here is CASSLDRSTYGYTF. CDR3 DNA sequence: TGTGCCAGTAGTCTGGACAGGTCGACGTATGGCTACACCTTC.

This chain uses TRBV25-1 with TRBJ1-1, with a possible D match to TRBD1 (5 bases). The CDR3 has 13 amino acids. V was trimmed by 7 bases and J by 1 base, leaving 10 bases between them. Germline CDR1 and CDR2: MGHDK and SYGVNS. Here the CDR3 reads CASKKGTNTEAFF. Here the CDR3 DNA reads TGTGCCAGCAAAAAGGGGACGAACACTGAAGCTTTCTTT.

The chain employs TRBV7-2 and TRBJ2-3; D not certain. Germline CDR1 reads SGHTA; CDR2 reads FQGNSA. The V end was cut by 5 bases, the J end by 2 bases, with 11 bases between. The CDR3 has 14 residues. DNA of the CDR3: TGTGCCAGCAGCGCTCTAGGAGACACAGATACGCAGTATTTT. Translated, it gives CASSALGDTDTQYF.

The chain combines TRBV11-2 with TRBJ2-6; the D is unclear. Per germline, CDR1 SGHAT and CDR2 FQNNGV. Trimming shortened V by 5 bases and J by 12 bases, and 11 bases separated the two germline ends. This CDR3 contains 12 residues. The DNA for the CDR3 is TGTGCCAGCAGCCAAGTCGGCCCCGTCCTGACTTTC. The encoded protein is CASSQVGPVLTF.

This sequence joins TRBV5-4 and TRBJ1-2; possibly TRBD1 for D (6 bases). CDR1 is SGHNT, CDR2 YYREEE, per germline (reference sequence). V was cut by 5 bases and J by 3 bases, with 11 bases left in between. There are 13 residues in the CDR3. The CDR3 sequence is CASSSDRHYGYTF. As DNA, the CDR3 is TGTGCCAGCAGTTCTGACAGGCACTATGGCTACACCTTC.

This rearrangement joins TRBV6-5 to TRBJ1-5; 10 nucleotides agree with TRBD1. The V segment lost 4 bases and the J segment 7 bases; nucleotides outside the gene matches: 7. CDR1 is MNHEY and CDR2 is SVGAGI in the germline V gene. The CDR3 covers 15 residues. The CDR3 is CASSSRDRGRQPQHF. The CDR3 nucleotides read TGTGCCAGCAGTTCTCGGGACAGGGGAAGGCAGCCCCAGCATTTT.

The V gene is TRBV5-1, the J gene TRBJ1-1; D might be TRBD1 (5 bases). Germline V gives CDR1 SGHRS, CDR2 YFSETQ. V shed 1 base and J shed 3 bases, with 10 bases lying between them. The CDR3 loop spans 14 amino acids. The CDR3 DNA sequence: TGCGCCAGCAGCTTGCGTGGCAGGGACACTGAAGCTTTCTTT. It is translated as CASSLRGRDTEAFF.

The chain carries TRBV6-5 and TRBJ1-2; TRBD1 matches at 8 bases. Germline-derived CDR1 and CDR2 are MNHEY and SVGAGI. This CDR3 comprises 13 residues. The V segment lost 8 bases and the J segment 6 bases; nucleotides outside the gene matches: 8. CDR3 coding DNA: TGTGCCAGCGGGGACTACAGGGGGAATGGCTACACCTTC. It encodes CASGDYRGNGYTF.

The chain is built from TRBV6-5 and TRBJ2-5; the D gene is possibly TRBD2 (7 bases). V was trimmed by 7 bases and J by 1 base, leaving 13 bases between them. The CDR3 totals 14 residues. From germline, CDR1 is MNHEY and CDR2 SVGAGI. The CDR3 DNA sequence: TGTGCCAGCACGGGGGGCTTGATCCAAGAGACCCAGTACTTC. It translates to CASTGGLIQETQYF.